Listed below are T cell receptor beta chains from one sample, sequenced in a study of beta chain features in type 1 diabetes. Repertoires were generated with immunoSEQ multiplex PCR, while TCRdb's copy carries only in-frame clones and drops some. The profile covers some 500,000 clones, with 10% to 12% appearing a single time and 0.04% to 0.05% taken by the ten largest. Sequenced input: naive CD4+ T cells from blood. The receptors shown here come from a woman younger than 35 in good health. CDR3s include the opening cysteine and the closing phenylalanine or tryptophan. The D gene is left open where the match is weak. Not every row has a clone size; where given, it reads once, few, many or a size class.

v_call: TRBV7-2; cdr3_length: 12; clone_size: NA; j_call: TRBJ2-1; d_call: NA; cdr3_nt: TGTGCCAGCAGCTTAGGCCACTGGCGTGTGGTCTTC; cdr3_aa: CASSLGHWRVVF
v_call: TRBV4-2; cdr3_length: 17; clone_size: NA; j_call: TRBJ2-7; d_call: TRBD2; cdr3_nt: TGTGCCAGCAGCCAAGAGCCCCCGGGACTAGCGGGCTACGAGCAGTACTTC; cdr3_aa: CASSQEPPGLAGYEQYF
v_call: TRBV1; cdr3_length: 16; clone_size: NA; j_call: TRBJ1-4; d_call: NA; cdr3_nt: TGCACCAGCAGCCCACGCACAGGGGAAACTAATGAAAAACTGTTTTTT; cdr3_aa: CTSSPRTGETNEKLFF
v_call: TRBV29-1; cdr3_length: 13; clone_size: many; j_call: TRBJ2-4; d_call: NA; cdr3_nt: TGCAGCGTTGACGGTCCCGGCGGGAACATTCAGTACTTC; cdr3_aa: CSVDGPGGNIQYF
v_call: TRBV13; cdr3_length: 12; clone_size: NA; j_call: TRBJ1-2; d_call: TRBD1; cdr3_nt: TGTGCCGGTGGTAGGACAGGAGATGGCTACACCTTC; cdr3_aa: CAGGRTGDGYTF
v_call: TRBV7-2; cdr3_length: 14; clone_size: few; j_call: TRBJ2-7; d_call: NA; cdr3_nt: TGTGCCAGCAGCTTAGCGCCCCGGTCGTACGAGCAGTACTTC; cdr3_aa: CASSLAPRSYEQYF
v_call: TRBV29-1; cdr3_length: 16; clone_size: few; j_call: TRBJ1-5; d_call: TRBD1; cdr3_nt: TGCAGCCCAAGGGACAGGGCCAGGGATAGCAATCAGCCCCAGCATTTT; cdr3_aa: CSPRDRARDSNQPQHF
v_call: TRBV5-1; cdr3_length: 15; clone_size: NA; j_call: TRBJ2-5; d_call: NA; cdr3_nt: TGCGCCAGCAGGACCCTAACGGCCAGGGTGCAGACCCAGTACTTC; cdr3_aa: CASRTLTARVQTQYF
v_call: TRBV30; cdr3_length: 13; clone_size: few; j_call: TRBJ1-2; d_call: NA; cdr3_nt: TGTGCCGAACAGGGTCTTGGGGGCTATGGCTACACCTTC; cdr3_aa: CAEQGLGGYGYTF
v_call: TRBV19; cdr3_length: 15; clone_size: NA; j_call: TRBJ2-7; d_call: NA; cdr3_nt: TGTGCCAGTAGTCCCTGGGACACCGGAGTCTACGAGCAGTACTTC; cdr3_aa: CASSPWDTGVYEQYF
v_call: TRBV9; cdr3_length: 15; clone_size: few; j_call: TRBJ2-3; d_call: TRBD2; cdr3_nt: TGTGCCAGCAGCGAATTCTCGGGACTAGCAGATACGCAGTATTTT; cdr3_aa: CASSEFSGLADTQYF
v_call: TRBV6-5; cdr3_length: 15; clone_size: NA; j_call: TRBJ2-1; d_call: TRBD2; cdr3_nt: TGTGCCAGCTCTAAGTGGCTAGCGGGAGGAGGTGAGCAGTTCTTC; cdr3_aa: CASSKWLAGGGEQFF
v_call: TRBV7-9; cdr3_length: 16; clone_size: few; j_call: TRBJ2-3; d_call: TRBD2; cdr3_nt: TGTGCCAGCAGCCCGCCGGGACTAGCGGGAGGGGATACGCAGTATTTT; cdr3_aa: CASSPPGLAGGDTQYF
v_call: TRBV4-1; cdr3_length: 14; clone_size: NA; j_call: TRBJ2-3; d_call: TRBD2; cdr3_nt: TGCGCCAGCAGCCAGCCCGGGAGGACAGATACGCAGTATTTT; cdr3_aa: CASSQPGRTDTQYF
v_call: TRBV23-1; cdr3_length: 14; clone_size: NA; j_call: TRBJ1-1; d_call: NA; cdr3_nt: TGCGCCAGCAGCTCGAAGCGGGGGGACACTGAAGCTTTCTTT; cdr3_aa: CASSSKRGDTEAFF
v_call: TRBV4-2; cdr3_length: 16; clone_size: few; j_call: TRBJ2-7; d_call: TRBD1; cdr3_nt: TGTGCCAGCAGCCAAGGGGCCGGGACAGGGTTCTACGAGCAGTACTTC; cdr3_aa: CASSQGAGTGFYEQYF
v_call: TRBV7-2; cdr3_length: 14; clone_size: NA; j_call: TRBJ1-2; d_call: TRBD1; cdr3_nt: TGTGCCAGCAGCTTAATGGGACAGTCTGTTGGCTACACCTTC; cdr3_aa: CASSLMGQSVGYTF
v_call: TRBV18; cdr3_length: 15; clone_size: NA; j_call: TRBJ2-1; d_call: TRBD1; cdr3_nt: TGTGCCAGCTTACCTTTGACAGGGGGCTTCGGTGAGCAGTTCTTC; cdr3_aa: CASLPLTGGFGEQFF
v_call: TRBV18; cdr3_length: 15; clone_size: NA; j_call: TRBJ2-1; d_call: TRBD2; cdr3_nt: TGTGCCAGCTCACCCAGCGGGAGGGTTTACAATGAGCAGTTCTTC; cdr3_aa: CASSPSGRVYNEQFF
v_call: TRBV7-2; cdr3_length: 14; clone_size: NA; j_call: TRBJ2-5; d_call: NA; cdr3_nt: TGTGCCAGCAGCTTAATCTGGGGTCGGGAGACCCAGTACTTC; cdr3_aa: CASSLIWGRETQYF
v_call: TRBV30; cdr3_length: 15; clone_size: NA; j_call: TRBJ2-3; d_call: NA; cdr3_nt: TGTGCCTGGAGTGTAACAGGGTTAGGCGGAGATACGCAGTATTTT; cdr3_aa: CAWSVTGLGGDTQYF
v_call: TRBV15; cdr3_length: 12; clone_size: few; j_call: TRBJ2-1; d_call: NA; cdr3_nt: TGTGCCACCAGCAGACTATACAATGAGCAGTTCTTC; cdr3_aa: CATSRLYNEQFF
v_call: TRBV14; cdr3_length: 16; clone_size: few; j_call: TRBJ1-1; d_call: TRBD1; cdr3_nt: TGTGCCAGCAGCCACGAGACAGGGGGCTCGAACACTGAAGCTTTCTTT; cdr3_aa: CASSHETGGSNTEAFF
v_call: TRBV9; cdr3_length: 14; clone_size: few; j_call: TRBJ2-3; d_call: TRBD1; cdr3_nt: TGTGCCAGCAGCCCATACTTAACAGGGGGCCATCAGTATTTT; cdr3_aa: CASSPYLTGGHQYF
v_call: TRBV19; cdr3_length: 15; clone_size: few; j_call: TRBJ2-3; d_call: TRBD2; cdr3_nt: TGTGCCAGTAGGGAAACTAGCGGGGGCACAGATACGCAGTATTTT; cdr3_aa: CASRETSGGTDTQYF
v_call: TRBV12-5; cdr3_length: 12; clone_size: NA; j_call: TRBJ1-2; d_call: NA; cdr3_nt: TGTGCTAGTGGTGATACCAGCTATGGCTACACCTTC; cdr3_aa: CASGDTSYGYTF
v_call: TRBV29-1; cdr3_length: 13; clone_size: NA; j_call: TRBJ2-3; d_call: NA; cdr3_nt: TGCAGCGTTGATATTGGCGGTGCAGATACGCAGTATTTT; cdr3_aa: CSVDIGGADTQYF
v_call: TRBV5-1; cdr3_length: 16; clone_size: few; j_call: TRBJ2-6; d_call: TRBD1; cdr3_nt: TGCGCCAGCAGCGAAATGACAGGGACAGGGGCCAACGTCCTGACTTTC; cdr3_aa: CASSEMTGTGANVLTF
v_call: TRBV7-2; cdr3_length: 15; clone_size: few; j_call: TRBJ2-7; d_call: TRBD1; cdr3_nt: TGTGCCAGCAGCCGGCAGACAGGGGGAACCTACGAGCAGTACTTC; cdr3_aa: CASSRQTGGTYEQYF
v_call: TRBV5-1; cdr3_length: 15; clone_size: NA; j_call: TRBJ2-7; d_call: TRBD1; cdr3_nt: TGCGCCAGCAGACCCGGGACAGGGGTCTCCTACGAGCAGTACTTC; cdr3_aa: CASRPGTGVSYEQYF
v_call: TRBV5-1; cdr3_length: 11; clone_size: NA; j_call: TRBJ2-3; d_call: NA; cdr3_nt: TGCGCCAGCAGCTTGCTGGATACGCAGTATTTT; cdr3_aa: CASSLLDTQYF
v_call: TRBV5-4; cdr3_length: 16; clone_size: few; j_call: TRBJ2-3; d_call: NA; cdr3_nt: TGTGCCAGCAGCTTGGTTTCCGCGGGCCGCACAGATACGCAGTATTTT; cdr3_aa: CASSLVSAGRTDTQYF
v_call: TRBV6-6; cdr3_length: 12; clone_size: NA; j_call: TRBJ2-7; d_call: NA; cdr3_nt: TGTGCCAGCAGTCCGTTCTCCTACGAGCAGTACTTC; cdr3_aa: CASSPFSYEQYF
v_call: TRBV29-1; cdr3_length: 14; clone_size: NA; j_call: TRBJ1-2; d_call: NA; cdr3_nt: TGCAGCGTTGAAGATCGGCCAGTTGGGAATGGCTACACCTTC; cdr3_aa: CSVEDRPVGNGYTF
v_call: TRBV29-1; cdr3_length: 12; clone_size: few; j_call: TRBJ1-2; d_call: NA; cdr3_nt: TGCAGCGTTGAACGGGGAGGCTATGGCTACACCTTC; cdr3_aa: CSVERGGYGYTF
v_call: TRBV12-5; cdr3_length: 11; clone_size: few; j_call: TRBJ2-3; d_call: NA; cdr3_nt: TGTGCTAGTGGTACATTAGATACGCAGTATTTT; cdr3_aa: CASGTLDTQYF
v_call: TRBV29-1; cdr3_length: 14; clone_size: NA; j_call: TRBJ1-1; d_call: NA; cdr3_nt: TGCAGCGTTGAGGGGCGGGGCAGAGTCACTGAAGCTTTCTTT; cdr3_aa: CSVEGRGRVTEAFF
v_call: TRBV25-1; cdr3_length: 15; clone_size: NA; j_call: TRBJ1-1; d_call: NA; cdr3_nt: TGTGCCAGCAGTGAATGGTCCAGGGGGAACACTGAAGCTTTCTTT; cdr3_aa: CASSEWSRGNTEAFF
v_call: TRBV20-1; cdr3_length: 11; clone_size: few; j_call: TRBJ2-1; d_call: NA; cdr3_nt: TGCAGTGCAGACCCTCACAATGAGCAGTTCTTC; cdr3_aa: CSADPHNEQFF
v_call: TRBV10-3; cdr3_length: 15; clone_size: few; j_call: TRBJ2-3; d_call: NA; cdr3_nt: TGTGCCATCAGTGCAACAGGACTAAGCACAGATACGCAGTATTTT; cdr3_aa: CAISATGLSTDTQYF
v_call: TRBV7-2; cdr3_length: 15; clone_size: NA; j_call: TRBJ1-1; d_call: NA; cdr3_nt: TGTGCCAGCAGCTTAGGAGGACGGCAGAACACTGAAGCTTTCTTT; cdr3_aa: CASSLGGRQNTEAFF
v_call: TRBV18; cdr3_length: 16; clone_size: few; j_call: TRBJ1-1; d_call: NA; cdr3_nt: TGTGCCAGCTCACCCATTAAAGGGGCCCTGAACACTGAAGCTTTCTTT; cdr3_aa: CASSPIKGALNTEAFF
v_call: TRBV5-6; cdr3_length: 14; clone_size: few; j_call: TRBJ2-5; d_call: NA; cdr3_nt: TGTGCCAGCAGCATTTTGGACGGAGAAGAGACCCAGTACTTC; cdr3_aa: CASSILDGEETQYF
v_call: TRBV28; cdr3_length: 16; clone_size: NA; j_call: TRBJ2-5; d_call: NA; cdr3_nt: TGTGCCAGCAGTCCCCCCGGGCAGGGTGACGTCGGGACCCAGTACTTC; cdr3_aa: CASSPPGQGDVGTQYF
v_call: TRBV4-1; cdr3_length: 21; clone_size: NA; j_call: TRBJ2-6; d_call: TRBD1; cdr3_nt: TGCGCCAGCAGCTTCAGGCCCCTACGCTCAGGGGGAATCTCTGGGGCCAACGTCCTGACTTTC; cdr3_aa: CASSFRPLRSGGISGANVLTF
v_call: TRBV5-4; cdr3_length: 13; clone_size: NA; j_call: TRBJ2-1; d_call: NA; cdr3_nt: TGTGCCAGCAGCTTGGGGCTCAATACTGAGCAGTTCTTC; cdr3_aa: CASSLGLNTEQFF
v_call: TRBV6-6; cdr3_length: 13; clone_size: NA; j_call: TRBJ1-2; d_call: NA; cdr3_nt: TGTGCCAGCAGTCAGACAGAAAGCTATGGCTACACCTTC; cdr3_aa: CASSQTESYGYTF
v_call: TRBV9; cdr3_length: 14; clone_size: NA; j_call: TRBJ2-5; d_call: NA; cdr3_nt: TGTGCCAGCAGCGTAGGAGGGTATCAAGAGACCCAGTACTTC; cdr3_aa: CASSVGGYQETQYF
v_call: TRBV7-8; cdr3_length: 15; clone_size: NA; j_call: TRBJ1-5; d_call: NA; cdr3_nt: TGTGCCAGCAGCTTAACCGGTAGGAGCAATCAGCCCCAGCATTTT; cdr3_aa: CASSLTGRSNQPQHF
v_call: TRBV6-5; cdr3_length: 12; clone_size: NA; j_call: TRBJ1-2; d_call: NA; cdr3_nt: TGTGCCAGCAGTTACTCAGGGTATGGCTACACCTTC; cdr3_aa: CASSYSGYGYTF
v_call: TRBV7-6; cdr3_length: 12; clone_size: few; j_call: TRBJ2-3; d_call: NA; cdr3_nt: TGTGCCAGCAGCTACTCCGGAAATACGCAGTATTTT; cdr3_aa: CASSYSGNTQYF
v_call: TRBV2; cdr3_length: 14; clone_size: NA; j_call: TRBJ1-2; d_call: TRBD1; cdr3_nt: TGTGCCAGCAGCGCGATGTGGACAGGCGACGGCTACACCTTC; cdr3_aa: CASSAMWTGDGYTF